The 2 T cell receptor beta chains given below trace back to one sample, sequenced in a study of CD8+ T cells in alopecia areata listed by TCRdb under 2018. Library generation was performed with the immunoSEQ multiplex PCR assay. RNA was extracted from all samples and reverse transcribed into cDNA as template for TCR sequencing. TCRdb stores this immuneACCESS table with in-frame sequences only. Part of the clones is absent; in the studies checked, under half of the shortfall reflects unresolved V genes, and no reason is known for the rest. This sample has tens of thousands of clones in its table, and over 95% of those were observed once. The ten largest make up roughly 24% of the sample. In the paper's terms, the time point label means: baseline before oral tofacitinib. The sample was CD8+ T cells sorted from blood, taken at week 0. These receptors were obtained from a human donor with alopecia areata.

The rearrangement uses TRBV5-6 and TRBJ2-2; TRBD2 agrees at 7 bases. Trimming took 4 bases from V and 6 from J; bases not matched to a gene: 0. Germline V gene lookup returns CDR1 SGHDT and CDR2 YYEEEE. This CDR3 comprises 12 residues. For the CDR3, the DNA is TGTGCCAGCAGCGGGGGGGCCGGGGAGCTGTTTTTT. Encoded protein: CASSGGAGELFF. The full variable domain, completed using reference TRBV5-6 and TRBJ2-2, is DAGVTQSPTHLIKTRGQQVTLRCSPKSGHDTVSWYQQALGQGPQFIFQYYEEEERQRGNFPDRFSGHQFPNYSSELNVNALLLGDSALYLCASSGGAGELFFGEGSRLTVL.

The chain has TRBV7-2 and TRBJ2-1, with a tentative D call TRBD2 (5 bases). This CDR3 comprises 16 residues. CDR1 is SGHTA, CDR2 FQGNSA, per germline. With 1 base removed from V and 6 bases from J, the gap between germline ends came to 16 bases. DNA for the CDR3: TGTGCCAGCAGCTTAGGCTCGGGCGCAGCGGTCAATGAGCAGTTCTTC. It codes for CASSLGSGAAVNEQFF.